Following are 24 T cell receptor beta chains from one sample sequenced in a study of spatial heterogeneity in lung cancer. TCRdb re-called the 5' RACE reads with MiXCR, one entry per CDR3 protein. The sample lists 45,000 to 65,000 distinct CDR3 sequences; roughly 7.5% were seen once. Time point in this sample: sample taken at primary tumor resection. Material for sequencing was whole RNA from tumor, nontumor lung or frozen PBMC, left unsorted. Source: PBMCs, taken at surgery. The receptors were gathered from a female donor with early-stage non-small cell lung cancer.

This clonotype was seen a few times. V is TRBV6-2 or TRBV6-3 and J is TRBJ1-3; 7 bases agree with TRBD1. The V and J ends lost 7 bases and 0 bases, in that order; junction bases with no gene match: 9. CDR1 is MNHEY, CDR2 SVGEGT, per germline. This CDR3 has 16 amino acids. CDR3 nucleotides: TGTGCCAGCACCGAGACAGGGAGCCGCTCTGGAAACACCATATATTTT. This encodes CASTETGSRSGNTIYF.

This rearrangement joins TRBV4-3 to TRBJ2-7, with 9 nucleotides matching TRBD1. Losses at the gene ends were 0 bases for V and 0 bases for J; bases not matched to a gene: 6. CDR3 size: 17 residues. The germline V gene has CDR1 LGHNA and CDR2 YSLEER. Here the CDR3 DNA reads TGCGCCAGCAGCCAAGACTCGACGGGACAGGGCTCCTACGAGCAGTACTTC. It specifies CASSQDSTGQGSYEQYF.

This clonotype was observed at least ten times. This chain joins TRBV10-3 and TRBJ2-3; 7 nucleotides line up with TRBD2. V shed 9 bases and J 2 bases; nucleotides not matched to a gene: 11. CDR3 length: 15 amino acids. Germline V gene lookup returns CDR1 ENHRY and CDR2 SYGVKD. CDR3 residues: CAIRSGAGITDTQYF. The DNA for the CDR3 is TGTGCCATTCGTAGCGGAGCGGGGATCACAGATACGCAGTATTTT.

This clonotype was recorded many times. The genes are TRBV7-8 and TRBJ2-2; TRBD2 agrees at 7 bases. The ends lost 3 bases at V and 7 bases at J; junction bases unmatched: 14. Germline-derived CDR1 and CDR2 are SGHVS and FQNEAQ. The CDR3 loop spans 17 amino acids. The CDR3 loop is CASSFARTSLKSGELFF. The CDR3 bases are TGTGCCAGCAGCTTCGCTCGGACTAGTCTTAAAAGCGGGGAGCTGTTTTTT. Drawing the rest from reference TRBV7-8 and TRBJ2-2, the complete variable domain is GAGVSQSPRYKVAKRGQDVALRCDPISGHVSLFWYQQALGQGPEFLTYFQNEAQLDKSGLPSDRFFAERPEGSVSTLKIQRTQQEDSAVYLCASSFARTSLKSGELFFGEGSRLTVL.

The J gene is TRBJ2-5, the V gene TRBV7-8; 10 bases fit TRBD2. CDR1 and CDR2 from the germline V gene are SGHVS and FQNEAQ. V was clipped by 3 bases and J by 2 bases; unmatched bases: 9. The CDR3 has 17 amino acids. The CDR3 DNA reads as TGTGCCAGCAGCTTTGAGCGGGGGGGTTATAATCAAGAGACCCAGTACTTC. This sequence encodes CASSFERGGYNQETQYF.

This clonotype was observed at least ten times. The genes are TRBV6-1 and TRBJ2-5; TRBD2 agrees at 13 bases. Germline CDR1 and CDR2: MNHNS and SASEGT. There are 14 residues in the CDR3. The trim removed 8 bases at V and 2 bases at J, leaving 2 bases unmatched. Here the CDR3 reads CASRTSGGQETQYF. CDR3 nucleotides: TGTGCCAGCCGGACTAGCGGGGGACAAGAGACCCAGTACTTC.

This clonotype appeared many times. The gene calls are TRBV5-1 and TRBJ1-1; TRBD1 is a possible D gene (6 bases). Germline assignment: CDR1 SGHRS and CDR2 YFSETQ. The CDR3 is 15 amino acids. The ends were cut back, 5 bases at V and 3 bases at J, with 17 bases in the middle. The CDR3 DNA sequence: TGCGCCAGCAGACCTAATGGGTACAGGGACACTGAAGCTTTCTTT. Translated, it gives CASRPNGYRDTEAFF.

This clonotype was seen repeatedly, ten times or more. The chain has TRBV10-3 and TRBJ1-1; 8 bases agree with TRBD1. The trim removed 8 bases at V and 4 bases at J, leaving 3 bases unmatched. CDR3 size: 12 residues. Germline loops: CDR1 ENHRY, CDR2 SYGVKD. The CDR3 DNA sequence: TGTGCCATCCAGGGGGCCCGCACTGAAGCTTTCTTT. It codes for CAIQGARTEAFF.

The table lists this clonotype with many counts. The chain links TRBV7-9 to TRBJ2-1, with 9 bases identical to TRBD1. The germline gives CDR1 SEHNR, CDR2 FQNEAQ (reference sequence). The CDR3 covers 15 residues. V dropped 5 bases and J dropped 6; count of bases not matched to a gene: 8. The CDR3 sequence is CASSPGTGRGNEQFF. The DNA of the CDR3 is TGTGCCAGCAGCCCCGGGACAGGGAGAGGCAATGAGCAGTTCTTC.

This clonotype was seen a few times. This chain uses TRBV5-1 with TRBJ2-5; no firm D call. The CDR3 is 14 amino acids. V shed 2 bases and J shed 5 bases, with 13 bases lying between them. The germline V gene encodes CDR1 SGHRS and CDR2 YFSETQ. The CDR3 is CASSFKGVDETQYF. CDR3 coding DNA: TGCGCCAGCAGCTTCAAGGGTGTGGATGAGACCCAGTACTTC.

This clonotype was found many times. V usage is TRBV20-1 and J usage is TRBJ2-3, with no clear D. Germline lookup yields CDR1 DFQATT and CDR2 SNEGSKA (reference sequence). Trimming pared 5 bases from V and 7 bases from J, leaving 10 bases between. The CDR3 runs 11 residues. The CDR3 reads CSAPLSYTQYF. DNA of the CDR3: TGCAGTGCTCCACTAAGCTATACGCAGTATTTT.

This clonotype was picked up many times. CDR3: CASSFQDGYQPQHF. CDR3 DNA: TGTGCCAGCAGCTTCCAGGACGGATATCAGCCCCAGCATTTT. The chain has TRBV7-2 and TRBJ1-5; D is unclear. Trimming removed 3 bases at V and 5 bases at J, with 11 bases between. CDR3 size: 14 residues. Germline V gene sequence: CDR1 SGHTA, CDR2 FQGNSA.

This clonotype was observed many times. V and J are TRBV28 and TRBJ1-1; the D is unclear. Germline CDR1 and CDR2: MDHEN and SYDVKM. With 6 bases removed from V and 1 base from J, the gap between germline ends came to 6 bases. This CDR3 comprises 12 residues. CDR3 protein: CASSLRNTEAFF. As DNA, the CDR3 is TGTGCCAGCAGCCTACGGAACACTGAAGCTTTCTTT. Full variable domain (rest looked up from reference TRBV28 and TRBJ1-1): DVKVTQSSRYLVKRTGEKVFLECVQDMDHENMFWYRQDPGLGLRLIYFSYDVKMKEKGDIPEGYSVSREKKERFSLILESASTNQTSMYLCASSLRNTEAFFGQGTRLTVV.

This clonotype was detected ten times or more. The chain carries TRBV7-8 and TRBJ2-7, with D possibly TRBD1 on 5 matching bases. The CDR3 is 14 amino acids. The germline V gene encodes CDR1 SGHVS and CDR2 FQNEAQ. Trimming cost V 2 bases and J 5 bases, with 13 bases left between them. The CDR3 nucleotides read TGTGCCAGCAGCTTATTGGAAGGGGCGGACGAGCAGTACTTC. This codes for CASSLLEGADEQYF.

This clonotype was picked up many times. The genes are TRBV2 and TRBJ2-3; no clear D. The CDR3 totals 13 residues. Germline assignment: CDR1 SNHLY and CDR2 FYNNEI. V dropped 8 bases and J dropped 0 bases, with 9 bases sitting between them. The CDR3 reads CASRRLSTDTQYF. The CDR3 bases are TGTGCCAGCCGACGGTTGAGCACAGATACGCAGTATTTT.

This clonotype was seen more than once but under ten times. The V and J genes are TRBV12-3 or TRBV12-4 and TRBJ1-5, with a possible D match to TRBD1 (6 bases). The CDR3 is made up of 14 amino acids. The V end was cut by 6 bases, the J end by 3 bases, with 12 bases between. CDR3 residues: CASRETGFNQPQHF. The CDR3, as DNA: TGTGCCAGCAGGGAGACAGGCTTCAATCAGCCCCAGCATTTT.

This clonotype was observed a handful of times. The chain recombines TRBV28 with TRBJ1-6; D is unresolved. Trimming cost V 6 bases and J 8 bases, with 11 bases left between them. The CDR3 is 13 residues long. Per the germline V gene, CDR1 is MDHEN and CDR2 is SYDVKM. CDR3 bases: TGTGCCAGCAGGTCCAACAGAGATTCACCCCTCCACTTT. It translates to CASRSNRDSPLHF.

At least ten counts were recorded for this clonotype. The J gene is TRBJ2-1, the V gene TRBV6-2 or TRBV6-3; 12 bases agree with TRBD1. The V and J ends lost 2 bases and 7 bases, in that order; junction bases with no gene match: 12. Germline V lookup: CDR1 MNHEY, CDR2 SVGEGT. There are 18 residues in the CDR3. In DNA, the CDR3 is TGTGCCAGCAGTTACCCACTCTCGCGGGACAGGGGGCTTAATGAGCAGTTCTTC. Its translation: CASSYPLSRDRGLNEQFF.

V is TRBV27 and J is TRBJ1-1; D remains ambiguous. CDR3 length equals 13 residues. Trimming took off 4 bases at V and 0 bases at J, with 6 bases between the two ends. Germline loops: CDR1 MNHEY, CDR2 SMNVEV (reference sequence). CDR3 DNA sequence: TGTGCCAGCAGTTCCAGAGTGAACACTGAAGCTTTCTTT. Translation: CASSSRVNTEAFF.

This clonotype showed up many times. The V and J genes are TRBV11-1 and TRBJ2-3; D remains ambiguous. V dropped 3 bases and J dropped 2 bases, with 0 bases sitting between them. The CDR3 sequence is 11 residues long. Germline lookup yields CDR1 SGHAT and CDR2 FQDESV (reference sequence). CDR3 sequence reads: CASSFTDTQYF. The CDR3 nucleotides are TGTGCCAGCAGCTTCACAGATACGCAGTATTTT.

This clonotype was counted ten times or more. CDR3 in amino acids: CASSLRDRYEQYF. The CDR3 DNA reads TGTGCCAGCAGCCTACGGGACAGATACGAGCAGTACTTC. The rearrangement links TRBV5-6 to TRBJ2-7; 7 nucleotides match TRBD1. Looked up from germline, CDR1 is SGHDT and CDR2 is YYEEEE. V shed 4 bases and J 4 bases; nucleotides not matched to a gene: 5. This CDR3 spans 13 amino acids. Filled out from reference TRBV5-6 and TRBJ2-7, the complete variable domain reads DAGVTQSPTHLIKTRGQQVTLRCSPKSGHDTVSWYQQALGQGPQFIFQYYEEEERQRGNFPDRFSGHQFPNYSSELNVNALLLGDSALYLCASSLRDRYEQYFGPGTRLTVT.

CDR3 in amino acids: CASQKSRNPYYEQYF. CDR3 nucleotide sequence: TGTGCCAGCCAGAAGAGTCGCAATCCTTACTACGAGCAGTACTTC. The chain joins TRBV6-5 to TRBJ2-7, with D hard to call. Germline CDR1 MNHEY, CDR2 SVGAGI. Between the trimmed V and J ends, which lost 8 bases and 3 bases, there was a span of 20 bases. The CDR3 is 15 amino acids.

This clonotype has a count of ten or more. The gene calls are TRBV7-8 and TRBJ1-1; 9 bases line up with TRBD1. The CDR3 runs to 15 residues. Looked up from germline, CDR1 is SGHVS and CDR2 is FQNEAQ. V shed 5 bases, J shed 4 bases, and the junction held 8 bases outside the gene matches. DNA for the CDR3: TGTGCCAGCAGCCTCCACAGGGGGCTGGGCACTGAAGCTTTCTTT. Its translation: CASSLHRGLGTEAFF.

V is TRBV6-5 and J is TRBJ1-2, with a weak D call TRBD1 (6 bases). CDR3 length: 13 residues. Germline V gene sequence: CDR1 MNHEY, CDR2 SVGAGI. Trimming left V 6 bases short and J 7 bases short, with 15 bases between. The DNA for the CDR3 is TGTGCCAGCAGCCCCACGGGGGCGGGTGGCTACACCTTC. Amino acid sequence: CASSPTGAGGYTF.